Listed below are T cell receptor beta chains from one sample, sequenced in a study of cytomegalovirus exposure and HLA in healthy donors. The table came from immunoSEQ multiplex PCR; TCRdb's copy has only in-frame clones and leaves some out. The repertoire consists of approximately 190,000 clones, with around 87% occurring once and the leading ten covering 1.3%. Sequenced: PBMCs. Every receptor here comes from a man aged 25 to 40 in good health and CMV-seronegative. CDR3s include the opening cysteine and the closing phenylalanine or tryptophan. Each record gives: CDR3 DNA, CDR3 protein, clone size, V gene, D gene, J gene. A D gene is named only where the DNA matches it firmly. Where a row states a size, it is once, few, many or the class of an expanded clone; other rows omit it.

CDR3 DNA: TGTGCCACTTCGGGACTAGCGGGGGGGGACACAGATACGCAGTATTTT
CDR3 protein: CATSGLAGGDTDTQYF
clone size: .
V gene: TRBV28
D gene: TRBD2
J gene: TRBJ2-3

CDR3 DNA: TGTGCCAGCAGTTCTGGGACAGCACAATCCTACAATGAGCAGTTCTTC
CDR3 protein: CASSSGTAQSYNEQFF
clone size: .
V gene: TRBV28
D gene: TRBD1
J gene: TRBJ2-1

CDR3 DNA: TGTGCCATCAGTGAATCGGAACAGGGTCTGGGGGAAAAACTGTTTTTT
CDR3 protein: CAISESEQGLGEKLFF
clone size: once
V gene: TRBV10-3
D gene: .
J gene: TRBJ1-4

CDR3 DNA: TGCGCCAGCAGCTTACTGGAGACTACGGAAAAACTGTTTTTT
CDR3 protein: CASSLLETTEKLFF
clone size: .
V gene: TRBV5-1
D gene: .
J gene: TRBJ1-4

CDR3 DNA: TGTGCCAGCAGGAGGACCGAGGGAAGCGGGGAGCTGTTTTTT
CDR3 protein: CASRRTEGSGELFF
clone size: .
V gene: TRBV6-1
D gene: .
J gene: TRBJ2-2

CDR3 DNA: TGCGCCAGCAGCCAAGGGAACAGGGACCAAGAGACCCAGTACTTC
CDR3 protein: CASSQGNRDQETQYF
clone size: .
V gene: TRBV4-1
D gene: .
J gene: TRBJ2-5

CDR3 DNA: TGTGCCAGCAGCGTACCCGGGACAGAATGGGGACGCGGGAGGACTGAAGCTTTCTTT
CDR3 protein: CASSVPGTEWGRGRTEAFF
clone size: .
V gene: TRBV5-4
D gene: TRBD1
J gene: TRBJ1-1

CDR3 DNA: TGCGCCAGCAGCCTTGGGACAGGGGAACTCTATGGCTACACCTTC
CDR3 protein: CASSLGTGELYGYTF
clone size: .
V gene: TRBV4-1
D gene: TRBD1
J gene: TRBJ1-2

CDR3 DNA: TGCGCCAGCAGCTTGGGGTCCCGGGACTGGGTCGAAGAGCAGTTCTTC
CDR3 protein: CASSLGSRDWVEEQFF
clone size: .
V gene: TRBV5-1
D gene: .
J gene: TRBJ2-1

CDR3 DNA: TGTGCCACCAAAACGCCGGACAGTCCCTCCTACGAGCAGTACTTC
CDR3 protein: CATKTPDSPSYEQYF
clone size: .
V gene: TRBV6-5
D gene: .
J gene: TRBJ2-7

CDR3 DNA: TGTGCCAGCAGCTCAAGGACTAGCCGTAACGCGGCCGGGGAGCTGTTTTTT
CDR3 protein: CASSSRTSRNAAGELFF
clone size: .
V gene: TRBV7-9
D gene: TRBD2
J gene: TRBJ2-2

CDR3 DNA: TGTGCCAGCAGTTCGACAGGGGGTCGATGGAATCAGCCCCAGCATTTT
CDR3 protein: CASSSTGGRWNQPQHF
clone size: .
V gene: TRBV28
D gene: TRBD1
J gene: TRBJ1-5

CDR3 DNA: TGTGCCAGCAGCTCCACTATCGCGCCACAAGAGACCCAGTACTTC
CDR3 protein: CASSSTIAPQETQYF
clone size: .
V gene: TRBV11-2
D gene: .
J gene: TRBJ2-5

CDR3 DNA: TGTGCCAGCGGGAGTCGACGAGAGAATGAGCAGTTCTTC
CDR3 protein: CASGSRRENEQFF
clone size: .
V gene: TRBV7-8
D gene: .
J gene: TRBJ2-1

CDR3 DNA: TGTGCCAGCAGCTTTATTCAAATGAGTACCTATAATTCACCCCTCCACTTT
CDR3 protein: CASSFIQMSTYNSPLHF
clone size: .
V gene: TRBV7-8
D gene: .
J gene: TRBJ1-6

CDR3 DNA: TGTGCCATCAGTGAGTCGAATTCTCTACTAGCGGGAGGATCAGATACGCAGTATTTT
CDR3 protein: CAISESNSLLAGGSDTQYF
clone size: .
V gene: TRBV10-3
D gene: TRBD2
J gene: TRBJ2-3

CDR3 DNA: TGTGCCAGCAGCTTGGTTGGGGGGCGCAGGGAGGGGTCCTTCAGCTACACCTTC
CDR3 protein: CASSLVGGRREGSFSYTF
clone size: .
V gene: TRBV5-5
D gene: .
J gene: TRBJ1-2

CDR3 DNA: TGTGCCAGCAGCCAAGATGGGATCACGGGGAGTAGCCACGAGCAGTACTTC
CDR3 protein: CASSQDGITGSSHEQYF
clone size: .
V gene: TRBV14
D gene: .
J gene: TRBJ2-7

CDR3 DNA: TGTGCCAGCGGTTACAGGGGCCCCTCCTACGAGCAGTACTTC
CDR3 protein: CASGYRGPSYEQYF
clone size: .
V gene: TRBV2
D gene: TRBD1
J gene: TRBJ2-7

CDR3 DNA: TGTGCCAGCAGTTCTGGACAGGGGATTATTGAAGCTTTCTTT
CDR3 protein: CASSSGQGIIEAFF
clone size: .
V gene: TRBV2
D gene: TRBD1
J gene: TRBJ1-1

CDR3 DNA: TGTGCCAGCAGCTCCAAACTTGATAGCACAGATACGCAGTATTTT
CDR3 protein: CASSSKLDSTDTQYF
clone size: .
V gene: TRBV7-6
D gene: .
J gene: TRBJ2-3

CDR3 DNA: TGTGCCAGCAGTGATGGCAGGGGGGATAATCAGCCCCAGCATTTT
CDR3 protein: CASSDGRGDNQPQHF
clone size: .
V gene: TRBV2
D gene: TRBD1
J gene: TRBJ1-5

CDR3 DNA: TGTGCCAGCAGCTTATATGGTCGGGTCAGGGACAGGCTGAACACTGAAGCTTTCTTT
CDR3 protein: CASSLYGRVRDRLNTEAFF
clone size: .
V gene: TRBV11-3
D gene: TRBD1
J gene: TRBJ1-1

CDR3 DNA: TGTGCCAGCTCAACCGGGGGAAAGAACACTGAAGCTTTCTTT
CDR3 protein: CASSTGGKNTEAFF
clone size: .
V gene: TRBV18
D gene: .
J gene: TRBJ1-1

CDR3 DNA: TGTGCCAGCAGTTACGTGGCGGAAAACACCGGGGAGCTGTTTTTT
CDR3 protein: CASSYVAENTGELFF
clone size: few
V gene: TRBV6-5
D gene: .
J gene: TRBJ2-2

CDR3 DNA: TGTGCCAGCAGTGGCAGACAGGGGAGAAGCTCCTACGAGCAGTACTTC
CDR3 protein: CASSGRQGRSSYEQYF
clone size: .
V gene: TRBV6-1
D gene: TRBD1
J gene: TRBJ2-7

CDR3 DNA: TGTGCCAGCAGCCAAGAACCAAGGGGGTCCAAGTATTCCGGGGAGCTGTTTTTT
CDR3 protein: CASSQEPRGSKYSGELFF
clone size: few
V gene: TRBV4-2
D gene: .
J gene: TRBJ2-2

CDR3 DNA: TGTGCCAGTAGTGACGGAGACTATGGCTACACCTTC
CDR3 protein: CASSDGDYGYTF
clone size: few
V gene: TRBV19
D gene: .
J gene: TRBJ1-2

CDR3 DNA: TGTGCCAGCAGTCAAAATAATTCACCCCTCCACTTT
CDR3 protein: CASSQNNSPLHF
clone size: .
V gene: TRBV6-5
D gene: .
J gene: TRBJ1-6

CDR3 DNA: TGTGCCAGCAGGGGGGACACAGAGAATTCACCCCTCCACTTT
CDR3 protein: CASRGDTENSPLHF
clone size: .
V gene: TRBV7-6
D gene: .
J gene: TRBJ1-6

CDR3 DNA: TGCGCCAGCAGCCCGGGACAGGCTCCTGGAAACACCATATATTTT
CDR3 protein: CASSPGQAPGNTIYF
clone size: .
V gene: TRBV4-1
D gene: TRBD1
J gene: TRBJ1-3

CDR3 DNA: TGTGCCAGCAGGCCAAGGGGACTCGGCCAAGAGACCCAGTACTTC
CDR3 protein: CASRPRGLGQETQYF
clone size: .
V gene: TRBV5-8
D gene: .
J gene: TRBJ2-5

CDR3 DNA: TGTGCCAGTAAGATGGGGCCGTACTATGGCTACACCTTC
CDR3 protein: CASKMGPYYGYTF
clone size: .
V gene: TRBV19
D gene: .
J gene: TRBJ1-2

CDR3 DNA: TGTGCCAGCAGTAACGGTAACACTGAAGCTTTCTTT
CDR3 protein: CASSNGNTEAFF
clone size: .
V gene: TRBV6-5
D gene: .
J gene: TRBJ1-1

CDR3 DNA: TGTGCCAGCAGTTACGCGGGCTTCACTGAAGCTTTCTTT
CDR3 protein: CASSYAGFTEAFF
clone size: .
V gene: TRBV6-5
D gene: .
J gene: TRBJ1-1

CDR3 DNA: TGTGCCAGCAGCTTGGCAGCAGGATCCAACGGCTACACCTTC
CDR3 protein: CASSLAAGSNGYTF
clone size: .
V gene: TRBV5-6
D gene: .
J gene: TRBJ1-2

CDR3 DNA: TGTGCCAGCAGTTTGGGGCCCGATCAGCCCCAGCATTTT
CDR3 protein: CASSLGPDQPQHF
clone size: .
V gene: TRBV28
D gene: .
J gene: TRBJ1-5

CDR3 DNA: TGCGCCAGCAGCCAAGATACTAGCGGGGGGGCCTACGAGCAGTACTTC
CDR3 protein: CASSQDTSGGAYEQYF
clone size: .
V gene: TRBV4-1
D gene: TRBD2
J gene: TRBJ2-7

CDR3 DNA: TGTGCCAGCAGGCCGGGACAGCCAAGAAATCAGCCCCAGCATTTT
CDR3 protein: CASRPGQPRNQPQHF
clone size: .
V gene: TRBV28
D gene: TRBD1
J gene: TRBJ1-5

CDR3 DNA: TGTGCCAGCAGCTTAGTCGGCGAGGCAACGGATTCCACAGATACGCAGTATTTT
CDR3 protein: CASSLVGEATDSTDTQYF
clone size: .
V gene: TRBV7-6
D gene: .
J gene: TRBJ2-3

CDR3 DNA: TGTGCCACCAGCTTCCGGACTAGCGGGACGGGCAACGAGCAGTACTTC
CDR3 protein: CATSFRTSGTGNEQYF
clone size: few
V gene: TRBV15
D gene: TRBD2
J gene: TRBJ2-7

CDR3 DNA: TGTGCCAGCAGCTTAGCGCACACCCGTTCCTACGAGCAGTACTTC
CDR3 protein: CASSLAHTRSYEQYF
clone size: .
V gene: TRBV7-8
D gene: .
J gene: TRBJ2-7

CDR3 DNA: TGTGCCAGCAGTCCCTATCCAGGGAACTATGGCTACACCTTC
CDR3 protein: CASSPYPGNYGYTF
clone size: once
V gene: TRBV6-5
D gene: .
J gene: TRBJ1-2

CDR3 DNA: TGCACCAGCAGCCAAGATCGCCCCCCTAGCGGGAGGGCGTCCTACGAGCAGTACTTC
CDR3 protein: CTSSQDRPPSGRASYEQYF
clone size: .
V gene: TRBV1
D gene: .
J gene: TRBJ2-7

CDR3 DNA: TGTGCCAGCAGTGGAGGCGCAGGGGTGGTGGATACGCAGTATTTT
CDR3 protein: CASSGGAGVVDTQYF
clone size: .
V gene: TRBV6-1
D gene: .
J gene: TRBJ2-3

CDR3 DNA: TGTGCCAGCAGCCAACAACGGGGACAGAAGTCCGAAAAACTGTTTTTT
CDR3 protein: CASSQQRGQKSEKLFF
clone size: .
V gene: TRBV7-9
D gene: TRBD1
J gene: TRBJ1-4

CDR3 DNA: TGTGCCAGTAGTATAGCTCTCCCCGGGAATCAGCCCCAGCATTTT
CDR3 protein: CASSIALPGNQPQHF
clone size: .
V gene: TRBV19
D gene: .
J gene: TRBJ1-5

CDR3 DNA: TGTGCCAGCTCACCGACCTCGGGACAGATGAACACTGAAGCTTTCTTT
CDR3 protein: CASSPTSGQMNTEAFF
clone size: .
V gene: TRBV18
D gene: TRBD1
J gene: TRBJ1-1

CDR3 DNA: TGTGCCAGCCACCGACTGGGGAGTCCTGAAGCTTTCTTT
CDR3 protein: CASHRLGSPEAFF
clone size: .
V gene: TRBV11-2
D gene: .
J gene: TRBJ1-1

CDR3 DNA: TGTGCCAGTAGTATGCTTAACAGCCCAGGGAACGAGCAGTACTTC
CDR3 protein: CASSMLNSPGNEQYF
clone size: .
V gene: TRBV19
D gene: .
J gene: TRBJ2-7

CDR3 DNA: TGTGCCAGCAGTGATCAGGTGAAAGAGACCCAGTACTTC
CDR3 protein: CASSDQVKETQYF
clone size: few
V gene: TRBV2
D gene: .
J gene: TRBJ2-5

CDR3 DNA: TGTGCCAGCAGCCAGTTACTAGCGGGAGTGGCCGGGGAGCTGTTTTTT
CDR3 protein: CASSQLLAGVAGELFF
clone size: .
V gene: TRBV14
D gene: TRBD2
J gene: TRBJ2-2

CDR3 DNA: TGTGCCAGCAGCTTAGAGGTCAGGGGGTGGTCCAGAGAGACCCAGTACTTC
CDR3 protein: CASSLEVRGWSRETQYF
clone size: .
V gene: TRBV7-6
D gene: TRBD1
J gene: TRBJ2-5

CDR3 DNA: TGTTCCAGCAGCCCCGGGACAGGGATTAATAATTCACCCCTCCACTTT
CDR3 protein: CSSSPGTGINNSPLHF
clone size: .
V gene: TRBV7-9
D gene: TRBD1
J gene: TRBJ1-6